This T cell receptor beta chain was documented in a study of blood T cells in healthy people across ages (dated by TCRdb to between 2015 and 2016). Looking at the study overall: Template switching captured roughly one uniquely barcoded TCR beta cDNA molecule per two T cells in model experiments. Using the same blood draw, the study looked at two additional independent replicas of 1 million unique cDNA reads for two donors, one aged 18 to 29 and the other aged 80 or older. To avoid experimental bias, donors of different ages were distributed randomly across sequencing lanes. Four age groups were formed from the donors: young (average roughly 15 years), middle-aged (more than 35), aged (about 62) and long-lived (less than 85). To track age-related changes in TCR beta repertoire diversity, the study relied on deep sequencing normalized with unique cDNA molecular identifiers. Overall results and qualifications from the work: Observed TCR beta diversity per million T cells fell roughly linearly with age, and a significant reduction was already apparent by age approximately 40. Estimates of total diversity from one million sequenced T cells were regarded as lower bounds and underestimates. Compared with the aged group, the long-lived group had more naive CD4+ T cells, fewer expanded clones and increased TCR diversity, suggesting age selection. The percentage of naive T cells measured by flow cytometry correlated strongly with observed TCR beta diversity. Because donor CMV infection status was unknown, age-related changes in expanded clonotypes were potentially confounded. Since profiling was done on bulk unsorted PBMCs, naive and antigen-experienced compartments could not be conclusively compared.

A word on this clonotype: The specificity of this receptor is unknown. No base quality information exists; no much larger clone differs at one position.

Receptors were amplified or captured by 5' RACE. The reads were generated on an Illumina HiSeq 2500. A second PCR of about 6 to 11 cycles was run with a J-beta primer mix and a sample-barcoded 5' primer. A unique molecular identifier was introduced onto each TCR beta cDNA molecule by a template-switch 5' adaptor carrying 12 random nucleotides. At least 3 million CDR3-containing paired-end reads were obtained from each sample. The Mint cDNA synthesis kit, primed by a TRBC-specific oligonucleotide, was used to synthesize first-strand cDNA from all RNA. Following uracil-DNA glycosylase treatment, all cDNA underwent a first 18-cycle PCR with the universal primers M1SS and BC2_uni_R. Per the original workflow: For normalization, 1 million high-quality reads, each with a distinct molecular identifier, were randomly selected from each sample. Reads with shared molecular identifiers were discarded instead of being binned into consensus sequences. CDR3 identification, clonotype clustering and error correction used MiTCR with a Q25 quality threshold and the strictest error-elimination algorithm. A nonparametric unseen species model with Euler transformation was used to estimate lower-bound total TCR beta diversity. TCRdb reanalyzed the raw reads on its own, using fastp at Q25 for trimming and MiXCR for clone calling, and kept in-frame beta chains. Every distinct CDR3 protein forms one entry, paired with its most common genes and DNA. TCRdb assigned the V and J calls; the authors' analysis was not used. The sample table lists 850,000 to 1,000,000 distinct CDR3 sequences, around 48% of them with a count of one. The top ten clonotypes cover about an eighth of the sample.

Clipping removes 10 bases from V and 4 bases from J, with 8 as the unmatched junction base count. There are 13 amino acids in the CDR3, from cysteine to phenylalanine inclusive. Only the CDR3 portion is preserved as DNA: 39 bases, with reading frame beginning at the first base. CDR1 and CDR2 are read off the germline V gene as MDHEN and SYDVKM. Donors were 30 to 45 systemically healthy Caucasian individuals from Russia aged roughly 6 to 100 years. Each donor gave about 9.7 milliliters of peripheral blood, drawn into EDTA-treated Vacutainer tubes. Ficoll-Paque density-gradient centrifugation was used to isolate PBMCs, with at least 6.5 million obtained per sample. Trizol reagent was used to extract total RNA from the PBMCs, yielding at least 6 micrograms per sample. Naive CD45RAhigh/CD27high T cell percentages were measured by flow cytometry on a PBMC aliquot from every donor.

The TCR sequence derives from a young man in good health. The sample was blood. The chain is assembled from TRBV28 and TRBJ1-1; 8 central nucleotides agree with TRBD1. CDR3 reads: CAIYQGASTEAFF. The sequenced DNA is TGTGCCATCTACCAGGGGGCTAGCACTGAAGCTTTCTTT. Reference TRBV28 and TRBJ1-1 proteins supply the regions before and after the CDR3; the full variable domain is: DVKVTQSSRYLVKRTGEKVFLECVQDMDHENMFWYRQDPGLGLRLIYFSYDVKMKEKGDIPEGYSVSREKKERFSLILESASTNQTSMYLCAIYQGASTEAFFGQGTRLTVV.